This T cell receptor beta chain was sequenced for a study of monozygotic twins with inflammatory bowel disease. The CDR3 has 15 residues. Molecular identifiers with 6-nucleotide sample barcodes were added during cDNA synthesis via template switching. TCRdb re-called the 5' RACE reads, yielding one record per CDR3 amino acid sequence without DNA. The sample yields about 440,000 distinct CDR3 sequences, of which the top ten take up 2% to 3%. Sequencing was performed on blood. The genes are TRBV12-3 or TRBV12-4 and TRBJ2-7; the D call of TRBD2 rests on TCRdb alone, since no DNA is present to check it. The source of this sequence is a human donor with ulcerative colitis or Crohn's disease, or a healthy co-twin of an affected twin (not recorded which). The CDR3 protein is CASSARLARVYEQYF.